The present TCR beta chain was sequenced within a study of T cells after yellow fever vaccination. In the study overall: SMART-Seq v4 Ultra Low Input prepared libraries from low-cell fractions. General study points: When the response was secondary, it was weaker but reached its peak faster, day 5 versus 15. Clones that expanded after primary vaccination mostly reappeared after the booster (roughly 96% CD4, about 89% CD8).

Germline CDR1 reads GTSNPN; CDR2 reads SVGIG (reference sequence). With 3 bases removed from V and 0 bases from J, the gap between germline ends came to 10 bases. This CDR3 comprises 14 residues. As TCR cDNA was made by 5'RACE template switching, a universal primer site and UMIs were added. TCRdb used MiXCR to reprocess the 5' RACE reads, holding one entry per CDR3 protein. The sample has around 590,000 distinct CDR3 sequences, over 9% seen once; the top ten hold under 15%. About this clonotype itself: Its antigen is unidentified.

The source is a man aged 25 to 40 who received the YFV17D yellow fever vaccine. V usage is TRBV30 and J usage is TRBJ2-3; possible D gene TRBD2, 6 bases. The source was PBMCs, collected on the day of the yellow fever booster vaccination. As DNA, the CDR3 is TGTGCCTGGAGGTCCAGCGGGAGCACAGATACGCAGTATTTT. This encodes CAWRSSGSTDTQYF.